These 18 T cell receptor beta chains were all obtained from the same sample, sequenced in a study of T-cell reconstitution after alpha-beta-depleted transplantation in children. Unique molecular identifiers were used to barcode this TCRbeta library. A single record per CDR3 protein comes from TCRdb applying MiXCR to the PCR reads. This sample yields 440,000 or so distinct CDR3 sequences, of which approximately 42% are seen a single time; 25% to 30% belongs to the top ten. Sequences were derived from PBMCs, sampled before TCRalphabeta/CD19-depleted stem cell transplant. Receptors originate from a girl aged 2 to 9 with aplastic anemia, due to receive a stem cell transplant.

This clonotype occurred a few times. V gene TRBV3-1 combines with J gene TRBJ1-2; the match to TRBD1 covers 7 bases. CDR1 is LGHDT, CDR2 YNNKEL, per germline (reference sequence). The trim removed 1 base at V and 4 bases at J, leaving 3 bases unmatched. This CDR3 is 14 amino acids long. DNA for the CDR3: TGTGCCAGCAGCCAAGGGACAGGAGGCTATGGCTACACCTTC. It codes for CASSQGTGGYGYTF.

The V and J genes are TRBV30 and TRBJ2-1; 12 bases fit TRBD2. The V gene's germline CDR1 is GTSNPN and CDR2 SVGIG (reference sequence). The ends lost 5 bases at V and 4 bases at J; junction bases unmatched: 3. This CDR3 contains 14 residues. CDR3 amino acids: CAWAGTSGYNEQFF. The CDR3 nucleotides are TGTGCCTGGGCCGGGACTAGCGGGTACAATGAGCAGTTCTTC.

The rearrangement joins TRBV6-1 to TRBJ2-1, with a weak D call TRBD1 (6 bases). Germline V gene lookup returns CDR1 MNHNS and CDR2 SASEGT. The length of the CDR3 is 14 residues. Trimming took 9 bases from V and 7 from J, leaving 19 bases between them. The CDR3 nucleotides read TGTGCCAGTACCCCGGACACAGGGAAAAATGAGCAGTTCTTC. The encoded protein is CASTPDTGKNEQFF.

This clonotype was found a few times. The chain employs TRBV7-3 and TRBJ2-2; possible D gene TRBD2, 6 bases. This CDR3 region has 16 residues. The ends were cut back, 1 base at V and 6 bases at J, with 15 bases in the middle. Germline loops: CDR1 SGHTA, CDR2 FQGTGA. CDR3 nucleotides: TGTGCCAGCAGCTTAATTGTCGGAGGGCCCGCCGGGGAGCTGTTTTTT. Its protein product is CASSLIVGGPAGELFF.

This chain joins TRBV11-2 and TRBJ2-7; TRBD1 might be the D (6 bases). V was pared by 7 bases and J by 3 bases, with 13 bases between. Germline V gene sequence: CDR1 SGHAT, CDR2 FQNNGV. The CDR3 has 13 amino acids. The CDR3 reads CASTGQSNYEQYF. Written as DNA, the CDR3 is TGTGCCAGCACCGGACAGAGTAACTACGAGCAGTACTTC.

The chain recombines TRBV7-9 with TRBJ2-4, with 7 bases matching TRBD2. The CDR3 loop spans 14 amino acids. Germline-derived CDR1 and CDR2 are SEHNR and FQNEAQ (reference sequence). V dropped 3 bases and J dropped 6; count of bases not matched to a gene: 5. CDR3 in amino acids: CASSFPGGVNIQYF. The CDR3 DNA sequence: TGTGCCAGCAGCTTCCCTGGGGGGGTAAACATTCAGTACTTC.

This rearrangement joins TRBV7-9 to TRBJ2-5, with TRBD1 as a possible D gene (6 bases). V lost 5 bases to trimming and J lost 4 bases, with 14 bases between them. The germline V gene has CDR1 SEHNR and CDR2 FQNEAQ (reference sequence). The CDR3 has 14 residues. The CDR3 spells CASSPQGSLETQYF. The CDR3 nucleotides read TGTGCCAGCAGCCCACAGGGTTCTTTAGAGACCCAGTACTTC.

V usage is TRBV5-6 and J usage is TRBJ1-1; D may be TRBD1 (6 bases). This CDR3 region has 18 residues. CDR1 is SGHDT, CDR2 YYEEEE, per germline. The V gene lost 1 base and the J gene lost 3 bases, with 22 bases spanning the gap. The DNA of the CDR3 is TGTGCCAGCAGCTTGAAAGTGTCGGGCCGGGACACTGACACTGAAGCTTTCTTT. Translated, it gives CASSLKVSGRDTDTEAFF.

The chain uses TRBV7-9 and TRBJ2-5, with 9 bases that match TRBD1. Trimming at V came to 11 bases and at J to 5 bases, leaving 9 bases not matched to a gene. The V gene's germline CDR1 is SEHNR and CDR2 FQNEAQ (reference sequence). The CDR3 contains 13 residues. The CDR3 spells CASGDREPETQYF. The CDR3 nucleotides read TGTGCCTCCGGGGACAGGGAGCCGGAGACCCAGTACTTC.

In its sample, this clonotype was seen many times. The junction departs from the called germline gene at one end, perhaps through a read error. The V and J genes are TRBV7-7 and TRBJ2-3; 12 positions agree with TRBD2. The CDR3 runs to 15 residues. Germline CDR1 SSHAT, CDR2 FNYEAQ (reference sequence). CDR3 residues: CASSRTSGNRDTQYF. As DNA, the CDR3 is TGTGCTAGCAGTCGGACTAGCGGGAATCGAGATACGCAGTATTTT.

This clonotype was recorded many times. V and J are TRBV20-1 and TRBJ2-1, with 9 bases aligning to TRBD2. The CDR3 totals 14 residues. V was pared by 0 bases and J by 8 bases, with 5 bases of the junction left unmatched. CDR1 and CDR2 (germline): DFQATT, SNEGSKA (reference sequence). The CDR3 DNA reads as TGCAGTGCTAGAGATAGTCGCGGGAGGGATGAGCAGTTCTTC. Translation: CSARDSRGRDEQFF.

The table lists this clonotype with a few counts. V gene TRBV6-1 combines with J gene TRBJ1-2; 7 bases map to TRBD1. Germline CDR1 is MNHNS and CDR2 is SASEGT. CDR3 size: 14 residues. J gave up 3 bases and V 5 bases, and 6 bases lay outside the gene matches. The CDR3 protein is CASSKLGGDYGYTF. CDR3 in DNA: TGTGCCAGCAGTAAACTAGGGGGCGACTATGGCTACACCTTC.

The chain couples TRBV15 to TRBJ2-7, with a possible D match to TRBD1 (5 bases). From germline, CDR1 is LNHNV and CDR2 YYDKDF (reference sequence). Trimming cost V 1 base and J 5 bases, with 15 bases left between them. The CDR3 runs to 15 residues. CDR3 sequence reads: CATSRVPGGAHEQYF. CDR3 in DNA: TGTGCCACCAGCAGAGTCCCCGGTGGGGCTCACGAGCAGTACTTC.

Ten or more counts support this clonotype. The chain has TRBV7-2 and TRBJ2-7; 7 bases agree with TRBD1. This CDR3 has 14 residues. The germline gives CDR1 SGHTA, CDR2 FQGNSA. V shed 4 bases, J shed 0 bases, and the junction held 3 bases outside the gene matches. The CDR3 sequence is CASSSRGSSYEQYF. CDR3 DNA sequence: TGTGCCAGCAGCTCCAGGGGGAGCTCCTACGAGCAGTACTTC.

This rearrangement joins TRBV2 to TRBJ2-5; 11 bases are a match to TRBD2. This CDR3 spans 14 amino acids. V was clipped by 7 bases and J by 7 bases; unmatched bases: 8. Germline loops: CDR1 SNHLY, CDR2 FYNNEI. DNA for the CDR3: TGTGCCAGCACCGAACTAGCGGGAGTTGTGACCCAGTACTTC. Translating gives CASTELAGVVTQYF.

V gene TRBV6-1 combines with J gene TRBJ2-1; 12 nucleotides match TRBD2. Trimming took 6 bases from V and 8 from J; bases not matched to a gene: 8. The CDR3 totals 15 residues. Germline assignment: CDR1 MNHNS and CDR2 SASEGT. CDR3 DNA sequence: TGTGCCAGCAGGCCTAGCGGGAGGGCCAACCATGAGCAGTTCTTC. This translates into CASRPSGRANHEQFF.

This clonotype showed up just a few times. This chain links TRBV5-1 with TRBJ2-7, with D hard to call. Per the germline V gene, CDR1 is SGHRS and CDR2 is YFSETQ. The V end lost 1 base, the J end lost 9 bases, and 2 bases lay between the germline ends. CDR3 length: 9 residues. CDR3 region: CASSLRQYF. The CDR3 nucleotides are TGCGCCAGCAGCTTGCGGCAGTACTTC.

This chain joins TRBV7-9 and TRBJ1-2; possible D gene TRBD1, 6 bases. Trimming pared 4 bases from V and 4 bases from J, leaving 10 bases between. Germline loops: CDR1 SEHNR, CDR2 FQNEAQ (reference sequence). This CDR3 has 13 amino acids. The chain's CDR3 is CASSYQGSYGYTF. In nucleotides, the CDR3 is TGTGCCAGCAGCTACCAGGGGTCCTATGGCTACACCTTC.